These 28 T cell receptor beta chains were all obtained from the same sample, sequenced in a study of T cell responses to AZD1222 COVID-19 vaccine. Using immunoSEQ multiplex PCR, the repertoire was profiled, and TCRdb retains in-frame clones only, with some absent. The sample has 150,000 or so clones, approximately 87% seen once. The material sequenced was peripheral blood, taken on day 0 of MenACWY control vaccination. The origin of the receptors is an adult in good health.

The genes are TRBV9 and TRBJ2-5; D remains unclear. Germline-derived CDR1 and CDR2 are SGDLS and YYNGEE. Trimming left V 0 bases short and J 2 bases short, with 5 bases between. CDR3 length: 13 residues. This CDR3 is CASSVAQQETQYF. In DNA, the CDR3 is TGTGCCAGCAGCGTAGCTCAGCAAGAGACCCAGTACTTC. Based on the CDR3 plus reference TRBV9 and TRBJ2-5, the full variable domain is DSGVTQTPKHLITATGQRVTLRCSPRSGDLSVYWYQQSLDQGLQFLIQYYNGEERAKGNILERFSAQQFPDLHSELNLSSLELGDSALYFCASSVAQQETQYFGPGTRLLVL.

This clone was seen only once. The rearrangement joins TRBV6-4 to TRBJ1-2; 8 bases fit TRBD1. From germline, CDR1 is MRHNA and CDR2 SNTAGT. J lost 0 bases, V lost 6 bases, and 6 bases had no gene match. This CDR3 spans 15 amino acids. CDR3 in DNA: TGTGCCAGCAGCAAAGACAGGGGATCTAACTATGGCTACACCTTC. The encoded protein is CASSKDRGSNYGYTF.

V gene TRBV27 combines with J gene TRBJ1-4, with D maybe TRBD1 (6 bases). Per the germline V gene, CDR1 is MNHEY and CDR2 is SMNVEV (reference sequence). The CDR3 runs 15 residues. Trimming removed 2 bases at V and 7 bases at J, with 14 bases between. CDR3 in amino acids: CASSLRGANLEKLFF. Written as DNA, the CDR3 is TGTGCCAGCAGTTTAAGGGGGGCGAATCTTGAAAAACTGTTTTTT.

The V and J genes are TRBV11-2 and TRBJ2-3, with a possible D match to TRBD1 (6 bases). The CDR3 covers 15 residues. CDR1 is SGHAT, CDR2 FQNNGV, per germline. The V end lost 4 bases, the J end lost 1 base, and 12 bases lay between the germline ends. This CDR3 is CASSSTGHRTDTQYF. DNA for the CDR3: TGTGCCAGCAGCTCCACGGGACACCGCACAGATACGCAGTATTTT.

The chain is built from TRBV11-3 and TRBJ1-1; D gene uncertain. The CDR3 sequence is 13 residues long. Trimming removed 1 base from V and 1 base from J, with 4 bases in between. Germline loops: CDR1 SGHNT, CDR2 YENEEA. DNA of the CDR3: TGTGCCAGCAGCTTAGGTCCGAACACTGAAGCTTTCTTT. Encoded protein: CASSLGPNTEAFF. Full variable domain (remainder filled in from reference TRBV11-3 and TRBJ1-1): EAGVVQSPRYKIIEKKQPVAFWCNPISGHNTLYWYLQNLGQGPELLIRYENEEAVDDSQLPKDRFSAERLKGVDSTLKIQPAELGDSAVYLCASSLGPNTEAFFGQGTRLTVV.

This chain joins TRBV18 and TRBJ2-2; TRBD1 matches 12 bases. Germline V gene sequence: CDR1 KGHSH, CDR2 LQKENI. This CDR3 is 19 amino acids long. J lost 5 bases, V lost 3 bases, and 13 bases had no gene match. CDR3 sequence: CASSPPFGTGGMRTGELFF. The CDR3 region has the DNA TGTGCCAGCTCACCCCCCTTCGGGACAGGGGGCATGAGAACCGGGGAGCTGTTTTTT.

The CDR3 DNA sequence: TGTGCCAGCAGCCACCGAGGGGCCCTCCAAGAGACCCAGTACTTC. The encoded protein is CASSHRGALQETQYF. V is TRBV5-6 and J is TRBJ2-5, with D perhaps TRBD1 or TRBD2 (5 bases each). Germline-derived CDR1 and CDR2 are SGHDT and YYEEEE. This CDR3 is built from 15 residues. The V end lost 4 bases, the J end lost 1 base, and 14 bases lay between the germline ends.

The rearrangement joins TRBV27 to TRBJ1-1; D remains unclear. V lost 2 bases and J lost 5, with 9 bases in between. The CDR3 totals 13 residues. The germline V gene has CDR1 MNHEY and CDR2 SMNVEV (reference sequence). The CDR3 DNA sequence: TGTGCCAGCAGTTTAGGGGTGAGGACTGAAGCTTTCTTT. The encoded protein is CASSLGVRTEAFF.

This clone was counted once. The chain has TRBV11-3 and TRBJ2-1, with TRBD2 identical over 13 bases. The ends lost 5 bases at V and 8 bases at J; junction bases unmatched: 9. The CDR3 contains 16 residues. The germline CDR1 and CDR2 sequences are SGHNT and YENEEA. The CDR3 DNA sequence: TGTGCCAGCAGCGCGCGACTAGCGGGAGGCGGCCATGAGCAGTTCTTC. Protein sequence: CASSARLAGGGHEQFF.

This chain connects TRBV5-1 to TRBJ1-1; a weak D match, TRBD1 (6 bases). CDR3 length: 15 residues. From germline, CDR1 is SGHRS and CDR2 YFSETQ. Trimming left V 1 base short and J 5 bases short, with 15 bases between. The CDR3 is CASSLLGRGGTEAFF. The CDR3 DNA sequence: TGCGCCAGCAGCTTGCTGGGCCGAGGGGGAACTGAAGCTTTCTTT.

CDR3 bases: TGTGCCTGGAGTCCAACCGGAAACACCATATATTTT. Translated: CAWSPTGNTIYF. The V gene is TRBV30, the J gene TRBJ1-3; D is unresolved. Trimming cost V 2 bases and J 4 bases, with 6 bases left between them. The CDR3 has 12 amino acids. Germline CDR1 is GTSNPN and CDR2 is SVGIG (reference sequence).

This chain links TRBV10-2 with TRBJ2-7, with D maybe TRBD1 (6 bases). CDR1 WSHSY and CDR2 SAAADI come from the germline V gene. The CDR3 extends over 16 amino acids. With 4 bases removed from V and 1 base from J, the gap between germline ends came to 17 bases. The CDR3 region is CASSGGLGAPSYEQYF. The CDR3 nucleotides read TGCGCCAGCAGTGGGGGGCTTGGGGCACCATCCTACGAGCAGTACTTC.

This chain uses TRBV6-5 with TRBJ2-3; unclear D gene. V was pared by 6 bases and J by 0 bases, with 7 bases between. Germline lookup yields CDR1 MNHEY and CDR2 SVGAGI. The CDR3 has 13 residues. CDR3 nucleotide sequence: TGTGCCAGCAGGAAGAAAAGCACAGATACGCAGTATTTT. It codes for CASRKKSTDTQYF.

This chain uses TRBV7-2 with TRBJ2-1, with TRBD2 matching 10 bases. The length of the CDR3 is 13 residues. CDR1 and CDR2 (germline): SGHTA, FQGNSA. With V trimmed by 4 bases and J by 9 bases, 3 bases remained unmatched. CDR3 sequence (DNA): TGTGCCAGCAGCTCTCAGCGGGAGGGTGAGCAGTTCTTC. It is translated as CASSSQREGEQFF. The variable domain in full, with the rest retrieved from reference TRBV7-2 and TRBJ2-1, is GAGVSQSPSNKVTEKGKDVELRCDPISGHTALYWYRQSLGQGLEFLIYFQGNSAPDKSGLPSDRFSAERTGGSVSTLTIQRTQQEDSAVYLCASSSQREGEQFFGPGTRLTVL.

The chain uses TRBV28 and TRBJ1-5; D not resolved. Germline assignment: CDR1 MDHEN and CDR2 SYDVKM. Between the trimmed V and J ends, which lost 3 bases and 10 bases, there was a span of 10 bases. The CDR3 runs 12 residues. CDR3 nucleotide sequence: TGTGCCAGCAGTTTTTGGTTCCGTCCCCAGCATTTT. Amino acids: CASSFWFRPQHF.

CDR3 sequence reads: CATSRDYNNEQFF. DNA for the CDR3: TGTGCCACCAGTCGAGACTATAACAATGAGCAGTTCTTC. The chain uses TRBV24-1 and TRBJ2-1; D is possibly TRBD2 (5 bases). With 6 bases removed from V and 5 bases from J, the gap between germline ends came to 10 bases. Germline values: CDR1 KGHDR, CDR2 SFDVKD. CDR3 length: 13 residues.

For the CDR3, the DNA is TGTGCCAGCAGCGTAGGCGAACCAGTTCCCTACAATGAGCAGTTCTTC. Amino acid sequence: CASSVGEPVPYNEQFF. The rearrangement uses TRBV9 and TRBJ2-1; D is unresolved. CDR1 is SGDLS and CDR2 is YYNGEE in the germline V gene. Trimming left V 0 bases short and J 2 bases short, with 12 bases between. The CDR3 has 16 residues.

The rearrangement joins TRBV6-2 or TRBV6-3 to TRBJ2-5; 13 bases map to TRBD2. The germline V gene encodes CDR1 MNHEY and CDR2 SVGEGT. The CDR3 contains 18 residues. V dropped 0 bases and J dropped 5; count of bases not matched to a gene: 9. CDR3 protein: CASSYSDTSGGAWETQYF. CDR3 nucleotide sequence: TGTGCCAGCAGTTACTCGGACACTAGCGGGGGGGCGTGGGAGACCCAGTACTTC.

CDR3 in amino acids: CASMGQGNTIYF. In DNA form, the CDR3 reads TGTGCCAGTATGGGGCAAGGAAACACCATATATTTT. The rearrangement uses TRBV19 and TRBJ1-3, with D possibly matching TRBD1 (5 bases). V was clipped by 7 bases and J by 4 bases, with 8 bases between them. The CDR3 runs to 12 residues. Germline CDR1 and CDR2: LNHDA and SQIVND (reference sequence).

This sequence joins TRBV5-1 and TRBJ1-3, with 7 bases fitting TRBD1. The J segment lost 0 bases and the V segment lost 0 bases, leaving 6 bases of the junction unmatched. There are 17 residues in the CDR3. Germline V gene data show CDR1 as SGHRS and CDR2 as YFSETQ. CDR3 amino acids: CASSLEGAFFSGNTIYF. In DNA form, the CDR3 reads TGCGCCAGCAGCTTGGAGGGGGCATTCTTCTCTGGAAACACCATATATTTT.

The V call is TRBV27, the J call TRBJ2-7; the D is unclear. The CDR3 is 15 residues long. Trimming took 3 bases from V and 3 from J, leaving 15 bases between them. Germline V CDR1 and CDR2: MNHEY, SMNVEV (reference sequence). The CDR3, as DNA: TGTGCCAGCAGTTTGAGAGTAGACTCGTTCTACGAGCAGTACTTC. Translated, it gives CASSLRVDSFYEQYF.

This chain connects TRBV5-1 to TRBJ1-4; 7 bases are shared with TRBD1. CDR1 is SGHRS, CDR2 YFSETQ, per germline. V was pared by 0 bases and J by 5 bases, with 7 bases of the junction left unmatched. The CDR3 spans 16 residues. The CDR3 nucleotides are TGCGCCAGCAGCTTGGTCTTAGGGGGCGCCAATGAAAAACTGTTTTTT. Translated, it gives CASSLVLGGANEKLFF.

The rearrangement uses TRBV2 and TRBJ1-6; TRBD1 is a possible D gene (5 bases). CDR1 SNHLY and CDR2 FYNNEI come from the germline V gene. Deletions cut 0 bases from V and 8 bases from J, with 14 bases between. This CDR3 comprises 16 residues. The CDR3 DNA is TGTGCCAGCAGTGAAGCCCAGGGAAGGTATTATTCACCCCTCCACTTT. Translating gives CASSEAQGRYYSPLHF. The variable domain in full, with the rest retrieved from reference TRBV2 and TRBJ1-6, is EPEVTQTPSHQVTQMGQEVILRCVPISNHLYFYWYRQILGQKVEFLVSFYNNEISEKSEIFDDQFSVERPDGSNFTLKIRSTKLEDSAMYFCASSEAQGRYYSPLHFGNGTRLTVT.

The V gene is TRBV6-1, the J gene TRBJ2-7; tentative D call: TRBD2 (6 bases). This CDR3 is 17 amino acids long. Per the germline V gene, CDR1 is MNHNS and CDR2 is SASEGT. Between the trimmed V and J ends, which lost 2 bases and 2 bases, there was a span of 19 bases. The CDR3 loop reads CASSERRVGTGTYEQYF. The CDR3 region has the DNA TGTGCCAGCAGTGAAAGGAGGGTTGGGACTGGAACCTACGAGCAGTACTTC.

J is TRBJ1-5 and V is TRBV4-3; tentative D call: TRBD1 (6 bases). V lost 3 bases and J 7 bases, leaving 10 bases between the germline ends. The CDR3 runs to 13 residues. The germline gives CDR1 LGHNA, CDR2 YSLEER. DNA for the CDR3: TGCGCCAGCAGCCAGGACAGAAAACAGCCCCAGCATTTT. Protein product: CASSQDRKQPQHF.

The chain links TRBV30 to TRBJ1-1; no clear D. The V gene lost 0 bases and the J gene lost 0 bases, with 11 bases spanning the gap. The CDR3 contains 15 residues. CDR1 and CDR2 from the germline V gene are GTSNPN and SVGIG (reference sequence). The CDR3 DNA reads TGTGCCTGGAGTGTTGAGAAAGGCATGAACACTGAAGCTTTCTTT. It codes for CAWSVEKGMNTEAFF.

In nucleotides, the CDR3 is TGTGCCACCCCCATGGGAGGCTGCACTGAAGCTTTCTTT. Residues: CATPMGGCTEAFF. The chain couples TRBV21-1 to TRBJ1-1. TRBV21-1 is designated a pseudogene. CDR3 length: 13 residues.

This sequence joins TRBV3-1 (or the pseudogene TRBV3-2) and TRBJ2-1; tentative D call: TRBD2 (5 bases). The CDR3 is 15 amino acids. V gave up 2 bases and J gave up 3 bases, with 11 bases separating them. CDR1 LGHDT and CDR2 YNNKEL come from the germline V gene (reference sequence). The CDR3 region is CASSQRATIYNEQFF. In nucleotides, the CDR3 is TGTGCCAGCAGCCAACGAGCGACTATCTACAATGAGCAGTTCTTC.